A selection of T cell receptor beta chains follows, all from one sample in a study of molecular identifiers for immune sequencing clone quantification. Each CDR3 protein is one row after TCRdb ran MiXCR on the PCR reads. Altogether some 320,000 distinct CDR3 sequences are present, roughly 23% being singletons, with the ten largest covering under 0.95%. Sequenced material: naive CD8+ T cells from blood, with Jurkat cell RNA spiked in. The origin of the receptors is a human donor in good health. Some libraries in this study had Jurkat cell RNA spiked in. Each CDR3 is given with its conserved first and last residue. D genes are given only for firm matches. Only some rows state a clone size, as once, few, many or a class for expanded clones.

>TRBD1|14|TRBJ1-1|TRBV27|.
TGTGCCAGCAGGCCGACAGGGGTAAACACTGAAGCTTTCTTT
CASRPTGVNTEAFF
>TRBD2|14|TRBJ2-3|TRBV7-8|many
TGTGCCAGCAGCTCTAGGACTAGCGGGGATACGCAGTATTTT
CASSSRTSGDTQYF
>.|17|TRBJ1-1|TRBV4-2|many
TGTGCCAGCAGCCAAGAAGCCACCATTGATTTAAACACTGAAGCTTTCTTT
CASSQEATIDLNTEAFF
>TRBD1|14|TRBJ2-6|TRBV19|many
TGTGCCAGGGGACAGGCCGCCGGGGCCAACGTCCTGACTTTC
CARGQAAGANVLTF
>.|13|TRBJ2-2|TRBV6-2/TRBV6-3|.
TGTGCCAGCAGCCAGTCTAGGGCCGGGGAGCTGTTTTTT
CASSQSRAGELFF
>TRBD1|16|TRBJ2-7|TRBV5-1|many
TGCGCCAGCAGCTTGGCCGGGGACAGGGGGTACTACGAGCAGTACTTC
CASSLAGDRGYYEQYF
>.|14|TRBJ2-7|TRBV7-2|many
TGTGCCAGCAGCTTTGTACTCGTTGAGGGCGAGCAGTACTTC
CASSFVLVEGEQYF
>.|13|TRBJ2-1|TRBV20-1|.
TGCAGTGCCCCAGGGTTGGAGAAGAATGAGCAGTTCTTC
CSAPGLEKNEQFF
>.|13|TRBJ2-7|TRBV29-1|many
TGCAGCGTTGTGTTGGGTGTGGAGAACGAGCAGTACTTC
CSVVLGVENEQYF
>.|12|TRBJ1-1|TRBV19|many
TGTGCCAGTAGTATAAAGGGAGGTGAAGCTTTCTTT
CASSIKGGEAFF
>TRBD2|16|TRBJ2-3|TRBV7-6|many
TGTGCCAGCAGCTTAGATGTAGCGGGAGGGGAAGATACGCAGTATTTT
CASSLDVAGGEDTQYF
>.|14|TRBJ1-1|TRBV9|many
TGTGCCAGCAGCGTAGATCAGCTGAACACTGAAGCTTTCTTT
CASSVDQLNTEAFF
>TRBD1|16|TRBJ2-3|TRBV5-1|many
TGCGCCAGCAGCTCCTACTCAACAGGGGCGGGAGATACGCAGTATTTT
CASSSYSTGAGDTQYF
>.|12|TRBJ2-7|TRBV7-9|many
TGTGCCAGCAGCCAGCAGGGACTCCAGTCTTTCTTC
CASSQQGLQSFF
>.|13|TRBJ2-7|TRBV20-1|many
TGCAGTGCTAGGTCGGGGGGCAGCCACGAGCAGTACTTC
CSARSGGSHEQYF
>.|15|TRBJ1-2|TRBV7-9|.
TGTGCCAGCAGCTCTGGGCACACACTTAACTATGGCTGCACCTTC
CASSSGHTLNYGCTF
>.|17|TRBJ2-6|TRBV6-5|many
TGTGCCAGCAGTTATAGGGCAGACCTCTCTGGGGCCAACGTCCTGACTTTC
CASSYRADLSGANVLTF
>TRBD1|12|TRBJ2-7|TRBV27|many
TGTGCCAGCAGTTACCCCGGACAGGGACTGAGGTTC
CASSYPGQGLRF
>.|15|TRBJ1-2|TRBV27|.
TGTGCCTGCAGTTTCGGGGGGCAGGGAAACTATGGCTACACCTTC
CACSFGGQGNYGYTF
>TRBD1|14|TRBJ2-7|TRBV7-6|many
TGTGCCAGCAGCTTAGACAGGGGCTCCTGGGAGCAGTACTTC
CASSLDRGSWEQYF